This T cell receptor beta chain emerged from a study of shared clonotypes between healthy human individuals. Terminally differentiated effector memory CD45RA+ cells were excluded from the naive CD8 cells, which were CD45RO-negative and positively selected for CCR7. Every donor was a Caucasian adult from Nashville, Tennessee. The CDR3 sequence is 12 residues long. Germline CDR1 GTSNPN, CDR2 SVGIG (reference sequence). V lost 2 bases and J 5 bases, leaving 6 bases between the germline ends. This table comes from immunoSEQ multiplex PCR, and its TCRdb copy is limited to in-frame clones, with some not included. The repertoire holds hundreds of thousands of clones, with nearly 98% as singletons. Notes on this clone: Its target is not known.

General study points: Naive CD4 clonotypes were shared across a few donors at about 5%.

Input material: naive CD8+ T cells sorted from blood. The TCR was taken from a man aged 25-45 years in good health. The V gene is TRBV30, the J gene TRBJ2-2, with no clear D. CDR3 DNA: TGTGCCTGGAGTCTTAATACCGGGGAGCTGTTTTTT. Protein: CAWSLNTGELFF.